This T cell receptor beta chain came from a study of OX40 agonist ivuxolimab in advanced cancers. Overall study context: The study gave patients intravenous ivuxolimab at 0.01 to 10 mg/kg every 2 weeks. With a range of about 23 to 90, age averaged 60 years, and about 80% were male.

This clone was picked up one time. Its cognate antigen is unknown. The investigators sampled blood at baseline, at cycle 4 day 1, and at cycle 7 day 1. Clones were read by immunoSEQ multiplex PCR, and TCRdb kept only the in-frame ones, dropping some. Of 95,000 or so clones in the sample, around 90% were seen once. Per germline, CDR1 SEHNR and CDR2 FQNEAQ (reference sequence). The CDR3 covers 11 residues. The V gene lost 5 bases and the J gene lost 6 bases, with 7 bases spanning the gap. Points from the study as a whole: Among T cells, CD8+ cells averaged more expanded clones than CD4+ cells.

This clonotype was obtained from an adult with an advanced solid tumor such as melanoma, head and neck, liver or kidney cancer. The chain joins TRBV7-9 to TRBJ1-1, with D unresolved. Sequences were derived from CD4+ or CD8+ T cells sorted from blood, sampled in a trial of the OX40 agonist ivuxolimab. The CDR3 loop reads CASSPVSEAFF. DNA for the CDR3: TGTGCCAGCAGCCCAGTGTCTGAAGCTTTCTTT.